This TCR beta chain came from a study of metastatic and nonmetastatic thyroid tumors. At the level of the study: The comparison covered peripheral blood and tumor or nodule tissue in malignant and benign thyroid patients. Study findings and constraints: Compared with benign nodules, malignant thyroid tumors were reported to have significantly higher TCR beta diversity in both blood and tumor.

Methods used by the authors: Between-group CDR3 differences, defined by clinicopathological status, yielded a distant-metastasis classifier for papillary thyroid cancer. TCRdb re-called the PCR reads through MiXCR. The V and J calls and clone size come from TCRdb's table, not from the authors' own analysis. In the table there are about 15,000 clones, 30% to 35% of which are singletons. No treatment had been given to any patient before thyroid surgery. The CDR3 extends over 14 amino acids. Trimming left V 6 bases short and J 0 bases short, with 11 bases between. Germline CDR1 and CDR2: SNHLY and FYNNEI. As concerns this clone: Its target is unknown.

The source is a female donor with papillary thyroid cancer or a benign thyroid nodule (not recorded which). Some clones in this sample may be carry-over from other donors' samples. Sequencing was performed on tumor tissue. The chain employs TRBV2 and TRBJ2-5; D call uncertain. The CDR3 DNA reads as TGTGCCAGCAGGGACGACACTTACCAAGAGACCCAGTACTTC. Protein sequence: CASRDDTYQETQYF. Looking up the rest from reference TRBV2 and TRBJ2-5 gives the full variable domain: EPEVTQTPSHQVTQMGQEVILRCVPISNHLYFYWYRQILGQKVEFLVSFYNNEISEKSEIFDDQFSVERPDGSNFTLKIRSTKLEDSAMYFCASRDDTYQETQYFGPGTRLLVL.